This T cell receptor (beta chain) is drawn from a study of shared clonotypes between healthy human individuals. Assay used: immunoSEQ multiplex PCR; TCRdb lists only in-frame clones, some missing. The sample yields about 2 million clones, roughly 95% seen once. Trimming left V 4 bases short and J 2 bases short, with 8 bases between. The length of the CDR3 is 13 residues. CDR1 is SGHKS, CDR2 YYEKEE, per germline (reference sequence). Cells designated naive CD8 were CD45RO-negative and were positively selected for CCR7, with terminally differentiated effector memory CD45RA+ cells excluded. The genes are TRBV5-5 and TRBJ2-3; no clear D gene. This sequence originates from a young man in good health. Sequenced input: naive CD8+ T cells sorted from blood. CDR3 nucleotide sequence: TGTGCCAGCAGCCCGGCGAACACAGATACGCAGTATTTT. It is translated as CASSPANTDTQYF.